This T cell receptor (beta chain) was sequenced during a study of T cells in Graves' hyperthyroidism and ophthalmopathy. Thyroid ultrasound, orbital computed tomography, clinical symptoms, and serum thyroxine and TRAb underpinned diagnoses. A note on this clonotype: Its antigen is currently unknown.

Study conclusions and caveats: In simple terms, a model built on 13 V-J features told ophthalmopathy apart from stable hyperthyroidism. Clonotypes that were expanded in thyroid above 0.001 mostly appeared in blood too.

The CDR3 length is 14 residues. CDR1 and CDR2 from the germline V gene are SGHTA and FQGTGA. Trimming left V 6 bases short and J 4 bases short, with 10 bases between. Amplification of TCR beta CDR3 regions used RNA as the template. TCR CDR3 underwent first-round RT-PCR with the HTBI primer set. TCRdb passed the multiplex PCR reads through MiXCR, listing each CDR3 protein once. The sample gives around 600,000 distinct CDR3 sequences, just under 45% of which show up once; approximately 6.8% is in the top ten. The chain uses TRBV7-3 and TRBJ2-6; unclear D gene. The material sequenced was peripheral blood or thyroid tissue (not recorded which). The TCR originated in an adult man with Graves' disease, either hyperthyroidism or ophthalmopathy (not recorded which). The CDR3 nucleotides read TGTGCCAGCAGTGAACCCCAGGGGGCCAACGTCCTGACTTTC. Its protein is CASSEPQGANVLTF. Looking up the rest from reference TRBV7-3 and TRBJ2-6 gives the full variable domain: GAGVSQTPSNKVTEKGKYVELRCDPISGHTALYWYRQSLGQGPEFLIYFQGTGAADDSGLPNDRFFAVRPEGSVSTLKIQRTERGDSAVYLCASSEPQGANVLTFGAGSRLTVL.